These 5 T cell receptor beta chains came from one sample sequenced in a study of T cells in Graves' hyperthyroidism and ophthalmopathy. Amplified TCR beta CDR3 regions derived from RNA transcripts. The primer set for the first-round RT-PCR of the TCR CDR3 was HTBI. MiXCR was run by TCRdb on the multiplex PCR reads, yielding one entry per CDR3 protein. The sample gives 500,000 to 750,000 distinct CDR3 sequences, 46% of which show up once; around 7.7% is in the top ten. Sequenced input: peripheral blood or thyroid tissue (not recorded which). The receptors were gathered from a woman under 30 with Graves' hyperthyroidism.

The CDR3 sequence: CASRESSPLHF. DNA of the CDR3: TGTGCCAGCAGGGAATCGTCACCCCTCCACTTT. This sequence joins TRBV11-2 and TRBJ1-6, with no clear D. The V gene lost 6 bases and the J gene lost 10 bases, with 7 bases spanning the gap. Germline CDR1 and CDR2: SGHAT and FQNNGV. The CDR3 totals 11 residues.

Ten or more counts support this clonotype. This chain links TRBV6-5 with TRBJ2-5; D unclear. Trimming took off 0 bases at V and 3 bases at J, with 8 bases between the two ends. Germline V lookup: CDR1 MNHEY, CDR2 SVGAGI. The CDR3 covers 14 residues. The DNA for the CDR3 is TGTGCCAGCAGTTACTCGAGGCCAGAAGAGACCCAGTACTTC. It yields the protein CASSYSRPEETQYF.

The genes are TRBV15 and TRBJ2-7, with TRBD2 matching 9 bases. Germline CDR1 reads LNHNV; CDR2 reads YYDKDF (reference sequence). Unmatched junction bases numbered 19, after V lost 5 bases and J lost 11 bases. The CDR3 consists of 16 residues. The DNA of the CDR3 is TGTGCCACCAGCGGGACTAGCAGCCCGACGGACGGCGGGAAGTACTTC. This gives the protein CATSGTSSPTDGGKYF.

This clonotype was detected once. V is TRBV19 and J is TRBJ1-1, with 7 bases identical to TRBD1. The V gene's germline CDR1 is LNHDA and CDR2 SQIVND (reference sequence). J gave up 1 base and V 7 bases, and 6 bases lay outside the gene matches. This CDR3 region has 14 residues. The CDR3: CASKGTAPNTEAFF. CDR3 sequence (DNA): TGTGCCAGTAAAGGGACAGCGCCGAACACTGAAGCTTTCTTT.

With regard to this clonotype: Possible read error: a much larger clone is one base away. This sequence joins TRBV19 and TRBJ1-4, with TRBD1 identical over 9 bases. The germline V gene has CDR1 LNHDA and CDR2 SQIVND (reference sequence). The CDR3 is 15 residues long. CDR3 sequence: CAGSLQGAPNEKLFF. In DNA, the CDR3 is TGTGCCGGTAGTTTACAGGGGGCGCCTAATGAAAAACTGTTTTTT.